The 29 T cell receptor beta chains presented below share a single source sample, sequenced in a study of molecular identifiers for immune sequencing clone quantification. Each CDR3 protein is one row after TCRdb ran MiXCR on the PCR reads. The sample contains roughly 65,000 distinct CDR3 sequences, about 17% of which appear only once. The sample taken for sequencing was naive CD8+ T cells from blood, with Jurkat cell RNA spiked in. Subset meaning: FACS-sorted CD8+CD4-CCR7+CD45RA+ naive T cells. These receptor sequences come from a human donor in good health. Some libraries in this study had Jurkat cell RNA spiked in.

This clonotype has a count of ten or more. The chain employs TRBV10-2 and TRBJ2-2; TRBD2 matches 9 bases. Trimming removed 6 bases from V and 8 bases from J; junction bases left unmatched: 13. From germline, CDR1 is WSHSY and CDR2 SAAADI. The CDR3 loop spans 16 amino acids. CDR3 in amino acids: CASSSGTSLSLGELFF. The CDR3 coding sequence is TGCGCCAGCAGCTCCGGGACTAGCCTATCCCTTGGGGAGCTGTTTTTT.

In regard to this clonotype: A much larger clone sits a single nucleotide away, making a read error possible. V and J are TRBV14 and TRBJ2-7; D unclear. The germline V gene encodes CDR1 SGHDN and CDR2 FVKESK. Trimming took off 3 bases at V and 7 bases at J, with 4 bases between the two ends. CDR3 length: 10 amino acids. CDR3 sequence: CASSHREQYF. CDR3 sequence (DNA): TGTGCCAGCAGCCATAGAGAGCAGTACTTC.

This clonotype was observed a few times. This sequence joins TRBV11-1 and TRBJ2-1; perhaps TRBD1 as D (5 bases). V was cut by 0 bases and J by 8 bases, with 11 bases left in between. The CDR3 consists of 14 residues. Germline CDR1 reads SGHAT; CDR2 reads FQDESV (reference sequence). For the CDR3, the DNA is TGTGCCAGCAGCTTAGCAGGCAGGGCCGATGAGCAGTTCTTC. It codes for CASSLAGRADEQFF.

The chain uses TRBV12-5 and TRBJ1-3; no firm D call. Trimming took off 1 base at V and 0 bases at J, with 10 bases between the two ends. This CDR3 contains 16 residues. CDR1 LGHNT and CDR2 FRNRAP come from the germline V gene. The CDR3 coding sequence is TGTGCTAGTGGTTTGGACGGGGAGGGCTCTGGAAACACCATATATTTT. It encodes CASGLDGEGSGNTIYF.

The chain links TRBV7-9 to TRBJ1-2, with 7 positions matching TRBD1. The CDR3 covers 16 residues. V trimming: 1 base; J trimming: 6 bases; junction bases outside the gene matches: 11. The V gene's germline CDR1 is SEHNR and CDR2 FQNEAQ (reference sequence). The CDR3 DNA reads as TGTGCCAGCAGCTTAGGTCATGCAGGGGGAACAGATGGCTACACCTTC. Translation: CASSLGHAGGTDGYTF.

This clonotype was detected ten times or more. The chain uses TRBV4-1 and TRBJ2-1, with unresolved D. This CDR3 comprises 13 residues. CDR1 is MGHRA and CDR2 is YSYEKL in the germline V gene. The ends were cut back, 4 bases at V and 5 bases at J, with 9 bases in the middle. This CDR3 reads CASSRLGDNEQFF. In nucleotides, the CDR3 is TGCGCCAGCAGCCGCCTTGGAGACAATGAGCAGTTCTTC.

Points on this clonotype: With a much larger clone just one base away, this may be a read error. The chain uses TRBV5-3 and TRBJ2-7; 9 bases are shared with TRBD2. Being an ORF, TRBV5-3 has a function that is uncertain. The CDR3 covers 16 residues. The V and J ends lost 8 bases and 4 bases, in that order; junction bases with no gene match: 16. CDR3 coding DNA: TGTGCCAGCCGAGGGGTATGGCGGGAGGGCCGGTACGAGCAGTACTTC. Amino acid sequence: CASRGVWREGRYEQYF.

This clonotype turned up a few times. A read error is possible here, since a much larger clone lies one base away. V gene TRBV7-6 combines with J gene TRBJ2-5, with TRBD2 matching 14 bases. V lost 1 base and J lost 9; bases outside the gene matches: 7. Germline values: CDR1 SGHVS, CDR2 FNYEAQ. CDR3 size: 16 residues. CDR3 sequence: CASSLGLAGGGEAQYF. The CDR3 DNA reads TGTGCCAGCAGCTTAGGACTAGCGGGAGGGGGTGAGGCCCAGTACTTC.

This clonotype has at least ten counts. This rearrangement joins TRBV29-1 to TRBJ2-2; D ambiguous. CDR3 length: 12 amino acids. The V end lost 6 bases, the J end lost 4 bases, and 9 bases lay between the germline ends. Germline-derived CDR1 and CDR2 are SQVTM and ANQGSEA. CDR3 amino acids: CSVWALTGELFF. In DNA, the CDR3 is TGCAGCGTCTGGGCCCTCACCGGGGAGCTGTTTTTT.

In this sample, this clonotype turned up many times. This CDR3 is CAIRGQGVSYEQYF. CDR3 bases: TGTGCCATCCGGGGACAGGGCGTCTCCTACGAGCAGTACTTC. The chain combines TRBV10-3 with TRBJ2-7, with TRBD1 matching over 9 bases. The CDR3 spans 14 residues. Germline values: CDR1 ENHRY, CDR2 SYGVKD. Trimming removed 8 bases from V and 0 bases from J; junction bases left unmatched: 5.

This clonotype came up many times. The V gene is TRBV27, the J gene TRBJ2-7, with TRBD1 identical over 8 bases. V dropped 3 bases and J dropped 3; count of bases not matched to a gene: 10. This CDR3 is built from 16 residues. Germline V gives CDR1 MNHEY, CDR2 SMNVEV (reference sequence). This CDR3 reads CASSFSTGAINYEQYF. CDR3 nucleotide sequence: TGTGCCAGCAGTTTCTCGACAGGGGCGATAAACTACGAGCAGTACTTC.

This clonotype was detected many times. This chain links TRBV28 with TRBJ2-7, with D hard to call. The germline V gene has CDR1 MDHEN and CDR2 SYDVKM. V lost 1 base to trimming and J lost 2 bases, with 6 bases between them. The CDR3 length is 13 residues. The CDR3 DNA reads as TGTGCCAGCAGTTTATACTCAGCCTACGAGCAGTACTTC. Protein product: CASSLYSAYEQYF.

The chain carries TRBV19 and TRBJ1-4; weak D call: TRBD1 (5 bases). V lost 5 bases, J lost 3 bases, and 13 bases lay in between. The CDR3 is 15 amino acids. Germline V gene sequence: CDR1 LNHDA, CDR2 SQIVND (reference sequence). The CDR3: CASSPTGQPNEKLFF. CDR3 nucleotide sequence: TGTGCCAGTAGTCCCACTGGACAACCTAATGAAAAACTGTTTTTT.

This clonotype was observed at least ten times. The chain is built from TRBV10-3 and TRBJ2-1; TRBD1 agrees at 7 bases. Unmatched junction bases numbered 12, after V lost 4 bases and J lost 6 bases. CDR1 is ENHRY, CDR2 SYGVKD, per germline. The CDR3 runs 16 residues. CDR3 bases: TGTGCCATCAGTGGCTCTGTGACAGGGAACCCCAATGAGCAGTTCTTC. Protein sequence: CAISGSVTGNPNEQFF.

This clonotype appeared many times. The rearrangement links TRBV9 to TRBJ2-1, with D uncertain. V dropped 0 bases and J dropped 3 bases, with 1 base sitting between them. The CDR3 extends over 12 amino acids. The germline CDR1 and CDR2 sequences are SGDLS and YYNGEE. The CDR3: CASSVVYNEQFF. CDR3 nucleotide sequence: TGTGCCAGCAGCGTAGTCTACAATGAGCAGTTCTTC.

This clonotype was found a few times. V usage is TRBV7-6 and J usage is TRBJ1-5; 7 positions agree with TRBD1. Germline V lookup: CDR1 SGHVS, CDR2 FNYEAQ. There are 15 residues in the CDR3. J was trimmed by 3 bases and V by 1 base; bases with no gene match: 3. This chain's CDR3 is CASSLEGASNQPQHF. CDR3 bases: TGTGCCAGCAGCTTAGAGGGGGCCTCCAATCAGCCCCAGCATTTT.

This clonotype came up many times. The chain couples TRBV6-2 or TRBV6-3 to TRBJ1-5; possibly TRBD1 for D (5 bases). V lost 6 bases and J lost 5, with 8 bases in between. Germline V gene data show CDR1 as MNHEY and CDR2 as SVGEGT. CDR3 length equals 12 residues. This CDR3 is CASREQDQPQHF. CDR3 DNA sequence: TGTGCCAGCAGAGAACAGGATCAGCCCCAGCATTTT.

This clonotype appeared a few times. This may arise from a read error, as a much more abundant clone is one base away. V gene TRBV7-9 combines with J gene TRBJ2-3, with TRBD1 as a possible D gene (5 bases). With 4 bases removed from V and 5 bases from J, the gap between germline ends came to 13 bases. The CDR3 is made up of 14 amino acids. Germline loops: CDR1 SEHNR, CDR2 FQNEAQ (reference sequence). The CDR3 loop is CASSSGREIDTQYF. For the CDR3, the DNA is TGTGCCAGCAGCTCGGGCAGGGAAATAGATACGCAGTATTTT.

This clonotype was picked up many times. The chain carries TRBV7-8 and TRBJ2-3, with 8 bases identical to TRBD2. The V and J ends lost 1 base and 3 bases, in that order; junction bases with no gene match: 12. This CDR3 is 18 amino acids long. The germline V gene has CDR1 SGHVS and CDR2 FQNEAQ. CDR3 sequence (DNA): TGTGCCAGCAGCTTAGTCCGACTAGCGACTCCAAGTACAGATACGCAGTATTTT. It encodes CASSLVRLATPSTDTQYF.

The rearrangement uses TRBV27 and TRBJ2-7; 8 bases line up with TRBD1. CDR3 length equals 17 residues. The germline V gene has CDR1 MNHEY and CDR2 SMNVEV (reference sequence). V was pared by 5 bases and J by 7 bases, with 19 bases of the junction left unmatched. The CDR3 DNA reads as TGTGCCAGCAGTCCCCCCGACAGGGGCCTCGGTTCTAGGGAGCAGTACTTC. It codes for CASSPPDRGLGSREQYF.

This clonotype was counted only a few times. The chain joins TRBV11-2 to TRBJ2-4; TRBD1 matches 9 bases. The CDR3 extends over 15 amino acids. CDR1 and CDR2 (germline): SGHAT, FQNNGV. V trimming: 7 bases; J trimming: 8 bases; junction bases outside the gene matches: 12. The CDR3 region is CASNPWGQGGHIQYF. In DNA form, the CDR3 reads TGTGCCAGCAACCCCTGGGGACAGGGTGGGCACATTCAGTACTTC. Looking up the rest from reference TRBV11-2 and TRBJ2-4 gives the full variable domain: EAGVAQSPRYKIIEKRQSVAFWCNPISGHATLYWYQQILGQGPKLLIQFQNNGVVDDSQLPKDRFSAERLKGVDSTLKIQPAKLEDSAVYLCASNPWGQGGHIQYFGAGTRLSVL.

With respect to this clonotype: A much larger clone sits a single nucleotide away, making a read error possible. The V call is TRBV28, the J call TRBJ2-7; D uncertain. Germline-derived CDR1 and CDR2 are MDHEN and SYDVKM. The V end lost 2 bases, the J end lost 3 bases, and 5 bases lay between the germline ends. The CDR3 runs 12 residues. In DNA, the CDR3 is TGTGCCAGCAGTTTAGCGATCTACGAGCAGTACTTC. Its translation: CASSLAIYEQYF. Full variable domain (outside the CDR3, taken from reference TRBV28 and TRBJ2-7): DVKVTQSSRYLVKRTGEKVFLECVQDMDHENMFWYRQDPGLGLRLIYFSYDVKMKEKGDIPEGYSVSREKKERFSLILESASTNQTSMYLCASSLAIYEQYFGPGTRLTVT.

This clonotype occurred many times. This rearrangement joins TRBV2 to TRBJ2-3; D may be TRBD2 (6 bases). With 7 bases removed from V and 2 bases from J, the gap between germline ends came to 7 bases. CDR3 length: 12 amino acids. Germline-derived CDR1 and CDR2 are SNHLY and FYNNEI. CDR3: CASMGLTDTQYF. The CDR3 coding sequence is TGTGCCAGCATGGGACTCACAGATACGCAGTATTTT.

This clonotype was recorded a few times. This sequence joins TRBV28 and TRBJ2-7; D is ambiguous. The germline V gene encodes CDR1 MDHEN and CDR2 SYDVKM. The CDR3 spans 14 residues. V dropped 6 bases and J dropped 2 bases, with 14 bases sitting between them. DNA for the CDR3: TGTGCCAGCAGGGGATGGTCACCTACCTACGAGCAGTACTTC. It encodes CASRGWSPTYEQYF.

This clonotype was observed at least ten times. V is TRBV20-1 and J is TRBJ2-5, with a possible D match to TRBD2 (6 bases). Trimming removed 6 bases at V and 0 bases at J, with 17 bases between. The CDR3 spans 15 residues. The germline CDR1 and CDR2 sequences are DFQATT and SNEGSKA (reference sequence). Written as DNA, the CDR3 is TGCAGTGCCGATACGTGGGGGAGGTACCAAGAGACCCAGTACTTC. It codes for CSADTWGRYQETQYF.

At least ten counts were recorded for this clonotype. The chain carries TRBV11-3 and TRBJ2-5; 9 bases are shared with TRBD2. V was pared by 2 bases and J by 3 bases, with 1 base of the junction left unmatched. Per the germline V gene, CDR1 is SGHNT and CDR2 is YENEEA. This CDR3 spans 14 amino acids. The CDR3 bases are TGTGCCAGCAGCTTACGACTAGCGGAAGAGACCCAGTACTTC. This encodes CASSLRLAEETQYF.

As for this clonotype: A much larger clone lies one base from this, so it may be a read error. This sequence joins TRBV15 and TRBJ1-1; a weak D match, TRBD1 (6 bases). This CDR3 spans 14 amino acids. The germline gives CDR1 LNHNV, CDR2 YYDKDF (reference sequence). Deletions cut 5 bases from V and 1 base from J, with 11 bases between. The CDR3 sequence is CATSLWTANTEAFF. The CDR3 region has the DNA TGTGCCACCAGCCTTTGGACAGCGAACACTGAAGCTTTCTTT. Variable domain in full (rest from reference TRBV15 and TRBJ1-1): DAMVIQNPRYQVTQFGKPVTLSCSQTLNHNVMYWYQQKSSQAPKLLFHYYDKDFNNEADTPDNFQSRRPNTSFCFLDIRSPGLGDTAMYLCATSLWTANTEAFFGQGTRLTVV.

Worth noting for this clonotype: A much more abundant neighbour one base away suggests this may be a read error. The rearrangement uses TRBV27 and TRBJ1-3; possible D gene TRBD1, 5 bases. Germline V CDR1 and CDR2: MNHEY, SMNVEV (reference sequence). The CDR3 length is 16 residues. V lost 6 bases to trimming and J lost 3 bases, with 18 bases between them. Written as DNA, the CDR3 is TGTGCCAGCAGCCCAGAGGCCGCGGGGGTTGGAAACACCATATATTTT. It translates to CASSPEAAGVGNTIYF.

Details on this clonotype: Just one base apart from a much larger clone, this may be a read error. The chain recombines TRBV9 with TRBJ2-3, with D possibly being TRBD2 (6 bases). The CDR3 contains 12 residues. Germline CDR1 and CDR2: SGDLS and YYNGEE. V lost 7 bases to trimming and J lost 1 base, with 7 bases between them. CDR3 coding DNA: TGTGCCAGCGGCGGGGGCACAGATACGCAGTATTTT. Translation: CASGGGTDTQYF. The full variable domain, rest sourced from reference TRBV9 and TRBJ2-3, is DSGVTQTPKHLITATGQRVTLRCSPRSGDLSVYWYQQSLDQGLQFLIQYYNGEERAKGNILERFSAQQFPDLHSELNLSSLELGDSALYFCASGGGTDTQYFGPGTRLTVL.